This TCR beta chain came from a study of T cell changes during pregnancy in multiple sclerosis. This table comes from immunoSEQ multiplex PCR, and its TCRdb copy is limited to in-frame clones, with some not included. The table lists over 60,000 clones, nearly 90% of them singletons. The CDR3 totals 16 residues. The germline V gene encodes CDR1 SGHTA and CDR2 FQGTGA. Trimming shortened V by 2 bases and J by 2 bases, and 13 bases separated the two germline ends. The receptor comes from a female donor with multiple sclerosis, enrolled in a pregnancy study. The gene calls are TRBV7-3 and TRBJ2-1; tentatively, D is TRBD2 (5 bases). This specimen consisted of peripheral blood, obtained in the first trimester of pregnancy. The CDR3 bases are TGTGCCAGCAGCTTAGCGGCGGGTGAGGCCTACAATGAGCAGTTCTTC. It codes for CASSLAAGEAYNEQFF.